This entry concerns a single TCR beta chain. Its cognate antigen is unknown. Some clones are missing from TCRdb's copy, which holds only in-frame ones; the method was immunoSEQ multiplex PCR. The table lists about 92,000 clones, over 75% of them singletons, with around 16% in the top ten. No glioblastoma patient carried an isocitrate dehydrogenase mutation. This record comes from a study of glioma-infiltrating T cells after dendritic cell vaccination. About the research overall: The vaccine used monocyte-derived dendritic cells pulsed overnight with autologous tumor lysate. Study outcomes and limitations: Longer survival after dendritic cell vaccination followed higher pretreatment TIL content. Few patients contributed both blood and tumor specimens.

Trimming removed 2 bases at V and 1 base at J, with 11 bases between. Germline V gene data show CDR1 as MNHNS and CDR2 as SASEGT. CDR3 length equals 15 residues. This sequence originates from a human donor with glioblastoma. The J gene is TRBJ1-2, the V gene TRBV6-1; a possible D gene is TRBD1 (6 bases). Sequenced material: blood, taken before dendritic cell vaccination. The CDR3 protein is CASSERWDINYGYTF. The CDR3 DNA reads TGTGCCAGCAGTGAACGCTGGGACATTAACTATGGCTACACCTTC.